One sample yielded the 26 T cell receptor beta chains listed below, sequenced in a study of cytomegalovirus exposure and HLA in healthy donors. PCR involved 60 Vbeta and 13 Jbeta primers. Only in-frame clones appear in the TCRdb table, and some are missing; sequencing was by immunoSEQ multiplex PCR. The table includes some 200,000 clones, roughly 80% detected once. The sequenced sample was PBMCs. The source is a woman aged 18-30 years in good health and CMV-seronegative.

The rearrangement uses TRBV27 and TRBJ2-5, with D tentatively TRBD2 (5 bases). From germline, CDR1 is MNHEY and CDR2 SMNVEV (reference sequence). This CDR3 contains 14 residues. V lost 3 bases and J 1 base, leaving 9 bases between the germline ends. The CDR3 DNA reads as TGTGCCAGCAGTTTTCGAGGGCTCCAAGAGACCCAGTACTTC. Translation: CASSFRGLQETQYF.

This chain's CDR3 is CASSLARQGGEKLFF. The CDR3 DNA reads as TGTGCCAGCAGCTTAGCGCGGCAGGGTGGTGAAAAACTGTTTTTT. This rearrangement joins TRBV7-9 to TRBJ1-4, with D possibly TRBD1 on 5 matching bases. Deletions cut 0 bases from V and 7 bases from J, with 12 bases between. Germline V lookup: CDR1 SEHNR, CDR2 FQNEAQ (reference sequence). The CDR3 spans 15 residues.

The rearrangement links TRBV15 to TRBJ2-3; tentatively, D is TRBD1 (5 bases). Trimming left V 3 bases short and J 3 bases short, with 10 bases between. The CDR3 has 14 amino acids. Germline loops: CDR1 LNHNV, CDR2 YYDKDF (reference sequence). The CDR3: CATSSFRGTDTQYF. CDR3 DNA: TGTGCCACCAGCAGCTTTAGGGGTACAGATACGCAGTATTTT.

V usage is TRBV5-4 and J usage is TRBJ1-4; TRBD1 matches at 12 bases. Germline V CDR1 and CDR2: SGHNT, YYREEE (reference sequence). The CDR3 totals 15 residues. V lost 5 bases, J lost 6 bases, and 5 bases stayed unmatched. This CDR3 reads CASRDRDRGHEKLFF. CDR3 coding DNA: TGTGCCAGCAGAGATCGGGACAGGGGGCATGAAAAACTGTTTTTT.

The chain is built from TRBV30 and TRBJ2-3, with 11 bases aligning to TRBD2. From germline, CDR1 is GTSNPN and CDR2 SVGIG (reference sequence). The CDR3 is made up of 15 amino acids. The V gene end was trimmed by 0 bases and the J gene end by 5 bases; junction bases not matched to a gene: 4. The chain's CDR3 is CAWSVLAGAVDTQYF. The CDR3 nucleotides are TGTGCCTGGAGTGTACTAGCGGGAGCGGTAGATACGCAGTATTTT.

The chain has TRBV19 and TRBJ1-2, with TRBD1 matching over 7 bases. J lost 5 bases, V lost 9 bases, and 9 bases had no gene match. Germline values: CDR1 LNHDA, CDR2 SQIVND (reference sequence). CDR3 size: 13 residues. The DNA of the CDR3 is TGTGCCAGCCGGGGACAGTTTATTTATGGCTACACCTTC. It translates to CASRGQFIYGYTF. The full variable domain, completed using reference TRBV19 and TRBJ1-2, is DGGITQSPKYLFRKEGQNVTLSCEQNLNHDAMYWYRQDPGQGLRLIYYSQIVNDFQKGDIAEGYSVSREKKESFPLTVTSAQKNPTAFYLCASRGQFIYGYTFGSGTRLTVV.

A remark on this clone: At one boundary the junction diverges from the germline segment, which might be a read error. This sample also contains other DNA sequences that code for the same CDR3. The chain couples TRBV9 to TRBJ2-2, with D possibly being TRBD2 (5 bases). Germline-derived CDR1 and CDR2 are SGDLS and YYNGEE. CDR3 length: 15 amino acids. The DNA for the CDR3 is TGTGCCAGCAGCGGAGAAGTCACCTACACCGGGGAACTGTTTTTT. It is translated as CASSGEVTYTGELFF.

The J gene is TRBJ2-7, the V gene TRBV10-3, with D hard to call. The length of the CDR3 is 13 residues. Germline V gene lookup returns CDR1 ENHRY and CDR2 SYGVKD. The CDR3 DNA sequence: TGTGCCATCAGTGAGTTAGACTCCCACGAGCAGTACGTC. Encoded protein: CAISELDSHEQYV.

This clone has a handful of counts. This chain connects TRBV7-6 to TRBJ2-1, with 14 bases aligning to TRBD2. Germline V CDR1 and CDR2: SGHVS, FNYEAQ. J lost 6 bases, V lost 5 bases, and 6 bases had no gene match. This CDR3 is built from 16 residues. CDR3 amino acids: CASSPEGLAGGNEQFF. The CDR3 DNA reads as TGTGCCAGCAGCCCGGAAGGACTAGCGGGAGGCAATGAGCAGTTCTTC.

This clone was counted between two and nine times. This chain joins TRBV4-3 and TRBJ1-1, with a possible D match to TRBD1 (5 bases). CDR1 is LGHNA, CDR2 YSLEER, per germline. CDR3 length: 16 amino acids. V gave up 3 bases and J gave up 4 bases, with 18 bases separating them. As DNA, the CDR3 is TGCGCCAGCAGCCAGAGCTCCCGCAGTAGGGGCACTGAAGCTTTCTTT. Its translation: CASSQSSRSRGTEAFF.

The V call is TRBV2, the J call TRBJ2-1, with 8 bases identical to TRBD2. From germline, CDR1 is SNHLY and CDR2 FYNNEI. J was trimmed by 12 bases and V by 4 bases; bases with no gene match: 8. The CDR3 consists of 13 residues. CDR3 bases: TGTGCCAGCAGTGGGACCGGGGGGGTCATGCAGTTCTTC. Protein: CASSGTGGVMQFF.

V is TRBV25-1 and J is TRBJ2-1, with TRBD2 matching 9 bases. Trimming took 4 bases from V and 7 from J; bases not matched to a gene: 5. CDR1 MGHDK and CDR2 SYGVNS come from the germline V gene. CDR3 length: 14 amino acids. The DNA of the CDR3 is TGTGCCAGCAGTGTAGCGGGAGCGGATAATGAGCAGTTCTTC. Protein sequence: CASSVAGADNEQFF.

This chain connects TRBV7-9 to TRBJ1-1; D gene unclear. Germline-derived CDR1 and CDR2 are SEHNR and FQNEAQ (reference sequence). This CDR3 is built from 13 residues. The V and J ends lost 4 bases and 0 bases respectively, with 6 bases between them. CDR3 nucleotide sequence: TGTGCCAGCAGCTCCGAGGTGAACACTGAAGCTTTCTTT. This sequence encodes CASSSEVNTEAFF.

The chain couples TRBV27 to TRBJ1-6; D may be TRBD1 (5 bases). V was trimmed by 0 bases and J by 12 bases, leaving 12 bases between them. There are 14 residues in the CDR3. Germline loops: CDR1 MNHEY, CDR2 SMNVEV (reference sequence). CDR3 bases: TGTGCCAGCAGTTTATCCCTCGGACACTTACCCCTCCACTTT. This translates into CASSLSLGHLPLHF.

This chain joins TRBV6-5 and TRBJ1-1; perhaps TRBD1 as D (6 bases). V was clipped by 2 bases and J by 4 bases, with 14 bases between them. CDR3 size: 15 residues. CDR1 and CDR2 from the germline V gene are MNHEY and SVGAGI. The CDR3 coding sequence is TGTGCCAGCAGTTACCAAACAGGGTTCGGCACTGAAGCTTTCTTT. Amino acids: CASSYQTGFGTEAFF.

This clone was detected once. The rearrangement joins TRBV7-2 to TRBJ2-5; D perhaps matches TRBD2 (7 bases). Trimming left V 1 base short and J 5 bases short, with 14 bases between. This CDR3 region has 15 residues. From germline, CDR1 is SGHTA and CDR2 FQGNSA. CDR3 protein: CASSLGGGGYETQYF. The CDR3 DNA is TGTGCCAGCAGCTTAGGCGGCGGGGGCTATGAGACCCAGTACTTC.

This chain connects TRBV11-2 to TRBJ2-6, with 8 bases identical to TRBD1. This CDR3 comprises 17 residues. Trimming removed 5 bases from V and 1 base from J; junction bases left unmatched: 7. CDR1 and CDR2 (germline): SGHAT, FQNNGV. CDR3 coding DNA: TGTGCCAGCAGCCCCCGGGACAGGTCGTCTGGGGCCAACGTCCTGACTTTC. It translates to CASSPRDRSSGANVLTF.

The chain is built from TRBV21-1 and TRBJ2-1; the DNA was not used to check the table's D call, TRBD2. TRBV21-1 is flagged as a pseudogene. The CDR3 has 17 amino acids. The CDR3 spells CASSKSELLEVGNEQFF. The CDR3 DNA follows: TGTGCCAGCAGCAAATCGGAACTACTAGAAGTGGGCAATGAGCAGTTCTTC.

This clone was detected only a few times. The rearrangement joins TRBV2 to TRBJ2-1; 10 bases are a match to TRBD2. V dropped 4 bases and J dropped 3; count of bases not matched to a gene: 3. CDR1 is SNHLY, CDR2 FYNNEI, per germline. CDR3 size: 15 residues. The CDR3 bases are TGTGCCAGCAGTGGAGCGGGAGGGCACTACAATGAGCAGTTCTTC. It encodes CASSGAGGHYNEQFF.

As DNA, the CDR3 is TGTGCCAGCAGCCTCCCGAAGGGAGCGAACTCCTACAATGAGCAGTTCTTC. This translates into CASSLPKGANSYNEQFF. The chain couples TRBV7-9 to TRBJ2-1; D may be TRBD2 (5 bases). The CDR3 runs 17 residues. CDR1 and CDR2 (germline): SEHNR, FQNEAQ (reference sequence). V lost 5 bases and J 0 bases, leaving 17 bases between the germline ends.

CDR3 sequence: CASSPSGTGGGGYTF. For the CDR3, the DNA is TGTGCCAGCAGCCCCTCCGGGACAGGGGGAGGTGGCTACACCTTC. V is TRBV5-4 and J is TRBJ1-2, with 11 bases aligning to TRBD1. In germline, CDR1 is SGHNT, CDR2 YYREEE (reference sequence). The CDR3 consists of 15 residues. Unmatched junction bases numbered 9, after V lost 4 bases and J lost 7 bases.

The DNA of the CDR3 is TGCGCCAGCAGCCAAACGGACACTAACTATGGCTACACCTTC. Encoded protein: CASSQTDTNYGYTF. V gene TRBV4-3 combines with J gene TRBJ1-2; D might be TRBD1 (5 bases). CDR1 is LGHNA, CDR2 YSLEER, per germline. V was trimmed by 2 bases and J by 0 bases, leaving 7 bases between them. The CDR3 loop spans 14 amino acids.

This clone was detected only a few times. The chain has TRBV6-4 and TRBJ1-2, with TRBD1 matching 8 bases. There are 16 residues in the CDR3. With 0 bases clipped from V and 1 base from J, the junction kept 4 bases outside the gene matches. Germline V gene data show CDR1 as MRHNA and CDR2 as SNTAGT. DNA for the CDR3: TGTGCCAGCAGTGACTCGAAGGGACAGGTTAACTATGGCTACACCTTC. Its translation: CASSDSKGQVNYGYTF.

The genes are TRBV30 and TRBJ1-5, with TRBD1 as a possible D gene (5 bases). This CDR3 region has 12 residues. CDR1 and CDR2 from the germline V gene are GTSNPN and SVGIG (reference sequence). Trimming cost V 1 base and J 10 bases, with 11 bases left between them. The CDR3 DNA is TGTGCCTGGAGTGACCCAGGGTTACCCCAGCATTTT. This encodes CAWSDPGLPQHF.

This chain connects TRBV4-1 to TRBJ2-5; a weak D match, TRBD1 (5 bases). Trimming took off 0 bases at V and 1 base at J, with 9 bases between the two ends. This CDR3 has 15 residues. Germline V gene data show CDR1 as MGHRA and CDR2 as YSYEKL. The CDR3 reads CASSQDGRVQETQYF. CDR3 coding DNA: TGCGCCAGCAGCCAAGATGGCAGGGTCCAAGAGACCCAGTACTTC.

In this sample, this clone turned up a few times. The chain has TRBV7-9 and TRBJ1-4, with TRBD1 matching 7 bases. Losses at the gene ends were 5 bases for V and 1 base for J; bases not matched to a gene: 7. This CDR3 has 16 residues. Germline V gene lookup returns CDR1 SEHNR and CDR2 FQNEAQ (reference sequence). Here the CDR3 DNA reads TGTGCCAGCAGCCGGGACAGCCCGTTAACTAATGAAAAACTGTTTTTT. Translation gives CASSRDSPLTNEKLFF.